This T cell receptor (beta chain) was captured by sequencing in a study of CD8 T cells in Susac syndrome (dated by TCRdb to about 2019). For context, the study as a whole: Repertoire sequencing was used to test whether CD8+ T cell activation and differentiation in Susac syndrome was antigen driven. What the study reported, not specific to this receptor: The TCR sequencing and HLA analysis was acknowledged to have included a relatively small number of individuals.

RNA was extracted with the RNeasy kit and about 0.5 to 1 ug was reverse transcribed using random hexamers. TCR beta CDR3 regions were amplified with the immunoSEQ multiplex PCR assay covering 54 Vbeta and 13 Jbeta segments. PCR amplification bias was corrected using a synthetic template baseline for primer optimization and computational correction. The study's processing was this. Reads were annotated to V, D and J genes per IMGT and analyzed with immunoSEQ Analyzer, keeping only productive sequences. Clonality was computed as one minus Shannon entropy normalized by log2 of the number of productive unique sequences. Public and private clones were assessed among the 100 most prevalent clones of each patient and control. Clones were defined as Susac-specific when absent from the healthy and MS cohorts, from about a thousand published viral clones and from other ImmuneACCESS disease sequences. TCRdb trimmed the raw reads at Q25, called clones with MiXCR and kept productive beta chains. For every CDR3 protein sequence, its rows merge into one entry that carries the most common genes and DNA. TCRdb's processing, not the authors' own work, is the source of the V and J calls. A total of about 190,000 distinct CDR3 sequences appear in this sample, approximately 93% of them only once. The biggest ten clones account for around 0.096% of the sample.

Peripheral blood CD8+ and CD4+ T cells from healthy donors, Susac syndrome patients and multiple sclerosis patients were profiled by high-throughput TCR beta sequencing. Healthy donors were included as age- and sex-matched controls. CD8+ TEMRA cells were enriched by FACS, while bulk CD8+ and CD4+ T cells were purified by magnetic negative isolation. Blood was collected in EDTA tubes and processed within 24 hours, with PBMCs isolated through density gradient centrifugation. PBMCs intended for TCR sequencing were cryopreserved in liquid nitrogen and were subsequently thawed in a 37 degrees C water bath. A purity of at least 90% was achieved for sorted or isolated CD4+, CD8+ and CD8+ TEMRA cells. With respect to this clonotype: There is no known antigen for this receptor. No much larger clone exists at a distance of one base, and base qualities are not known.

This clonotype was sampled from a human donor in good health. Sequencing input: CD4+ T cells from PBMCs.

The CDR3 corresponds to CASSQGGTAGGETQYF. The nucleotide sequence reads TGTGCCAGCAGCCAAGGAGGAACTGCGGGTGGGGAGACCCAGTACTTC. Recombination connected TRBV4-2 to TRBJ2-5; possibly the D gene is TRBD2, per 5 matching bases. The CDR3 holds 16 amino acids from the cysteine to the phenylalanine. Only the CDR3 region is kept as DNA, spanning 48 bases read in frame from base 1. CDR1 and CDR2, per the germline V gene, are LGHNA and YNFKEQ. V is pared back by 1 base and J by 5 bases, with 17 bases lying between the germline termini.